These 10 T cell receptor beta chains originate from one sample sequenced in a study of OX40 agonist ivuxolimab in advanced cancers. Sequencing was performed with immunoSEQ multiplex PCR; in TCRdb, only in-frame clones are kept and a portion is missing. The sample comprises some 83,000 clones, about 93% of which are singletons, and over 5% rests with the top ten. This material consisted of CD4+ or CD8+ T cells sorted from blood, taken in a trial of the OX40 agonist ivuxolimab. The receptors shown here come from an adult with an advanced solid tumor such as melanoma, head and neck, liver or kidney cancer.

This chain connects TRBV11-2 to TRBJ2-7; tentatively, D is TRBD1 (8 bases). Trimming removed 7 bases at V and 2 bases at J, with 15 bases between. Germline V CDR1 and CDR2: SGHAT, FQNNGV. CDR3 length: 14 residues. As DNA, the CDR3 is TGTGCCAGCAACAGGGGGGGATCAACCTACGAGCAGTACTTC. It yields the protein CASNRGGSTYEQYF.

V is TRBV5-4 and J is TRBJ1-2; no reliable D call. Germline CDR1 SGHNT, CDR2 YYREEE (reference sequence). The CDR3 loop spans 13 amino acids. V lost 2 bases and J lost 5, with 10 bases in between. The CDR3 reads CASSFTNHYGYTF. The CDR3 DNA sequence: TGTGCCAGCAGCTTTACCAACCATTATGGCTACACCTTC.

The chain has TRBV30 and TRBJ2-7, with D possibly matching TRBD1 (6 bases). V was cut by 4 bases and J by 3 bases, with 13 bases left in between. Per germline, CDR1 GTSNPN and CDR2 SVGIG (reference sequence). There are 13 residues in the CDR3. The CDR3 spells CAWNHRERYEQYF. CDR3 in DNA: TGTGCCTGGAACCACAGGGAACGCTACGAGCAGTACTTC.

The chain employs TRBV5-6 and TRBJ1-1; TRBD1 might be the D (5 bases). Trimming shortened V by 4 bases and J by 0 bases, and 13 bases separated the two germline ends. This CDR3 region has 15 residues. Germline assignment: CDR1 SGHDT and CDR2 YYEEEE. The CDR3 loop reads CASSRGLLVNTEAFF. CDR3 in DNA: TGTGCCAGCAGCCGGGGACTTCTCGTGAACACTGAAGCTTTCTTT.

The rearrangement links TRBV20-1 to TRBJ2-7; 7 bases map to TRBD1. The V gene end was trimmed by 5 bases and the J gene end by 5 bases; junction bases not matched to a gene: 3. CDR1 and CDR2 (germline): DFQATT, SNEGSKA (reference sequence). The CDR3 spans 11 residues. CDR3 sequence (DNA): TGCAGTGCTGGGGACAGCAACGAGCAGTACTTC. It translates to CSAGDSNEQYF.

The chain is built from TRBV9 and TRBJ1-1; D gene ambiguous. This CDR3 comprises 14 residues. Germline V gives CDR1 SGDLS, CDR2 YYNGEE. The V and J ends lost 0 bases and 2 bases respectively, with 8 bases between them. DNA for the CDR3: TGTGCCAGCAGCGTAGAGGCCCGAAACACTGAAGCTTTCTTT. Its protein product is CASSVEARNTEAFF.

The rearrangement uses TRBV28 and TRBJ2-7; D gene uncertain. This CDR3 comprises 17 residues. Per the germline V gene, CDR1 is MDHEN and CDR2 is SYDVKM. The ends were cut back, 0 bases at V and 2 bases at J, with 17 bases in the middle. Here the CDR3 reads CASSLWVSVSSTYEQYF. The DNA for the CDR3 is TGTGCCAGCAGTTTATGGGTTTCCGTATCGAGTACCTACGAGCAGTACTTC.

This chain joins TRBV9 and TRBJ2-5; maybe TRBD1 (6 bases). Germline V CDR1 and CDR2: SGDLS, YYNGEE. V was clipped by 3 bases and J by 4 bases, with 19 bases between them. CDR3 size: 16 residues. DNA of the CDR3: TGTGCCAGCAGCGCCCCCCAGGGGAGCGGTGGAGAGACCCAGTACTTC. This encodes CASSAPQGSGGETQYF.

This sequence joins TRBV4-3 and TRBJ2-7; D ambiguous. CDR3 length: 14 amino acids. The V end lost 4 bases, the J end lost 5 bases, and 15 bases lay between the germline ends. Germline CDR1 is LGHNA and CDR2 is YSLEER. The CDR3 is CASSPGPFPDEQYF. The CDR3 region has the DNA TGCGCCAGCAGCCCCGGGCCCTTCCCCGACGAGCAGTACTTC.

The chain has TRBV19 and TRBJ2-7; D gene uncertain. V was cut by 1 base and J by 0 bases, with 7 bases left in between. This CDR3 has 14 amino acids. Germline V gives CDR1 LNHDA, CDR2 SQIVND (reference sequence). The CDR3, as DNA: TGTGCCAGTAGTATAGTAGCCAGCTCCTACGAGCAGTACTTC. This gives the protein CASSIVASSYEQYF.